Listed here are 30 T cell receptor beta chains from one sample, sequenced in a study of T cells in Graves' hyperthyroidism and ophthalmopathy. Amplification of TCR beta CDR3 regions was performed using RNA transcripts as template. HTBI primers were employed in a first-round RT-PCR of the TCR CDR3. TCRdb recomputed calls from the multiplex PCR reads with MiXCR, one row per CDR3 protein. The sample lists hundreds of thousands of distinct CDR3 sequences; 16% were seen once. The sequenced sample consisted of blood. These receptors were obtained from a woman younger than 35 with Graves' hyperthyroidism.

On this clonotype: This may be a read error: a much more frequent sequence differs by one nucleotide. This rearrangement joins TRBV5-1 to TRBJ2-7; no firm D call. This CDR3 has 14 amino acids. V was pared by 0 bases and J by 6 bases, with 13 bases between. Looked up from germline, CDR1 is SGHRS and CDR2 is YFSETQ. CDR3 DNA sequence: TGCGCCAGCAGCTTGGTAGAAGGACGGGTCGAGCAGTACTTC. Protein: CASSLVEGRVEQYF.

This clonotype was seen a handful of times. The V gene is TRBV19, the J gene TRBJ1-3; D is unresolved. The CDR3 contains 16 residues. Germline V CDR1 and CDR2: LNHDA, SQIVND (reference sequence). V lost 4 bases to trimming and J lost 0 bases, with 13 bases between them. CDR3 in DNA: TGTGCCAGTAGTAGGTCGCAGCCGAACTCTGGAAACACCATATATTTT. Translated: CASSRSQPNSGNTIYF.

In DNA, the CDR3 is TGTGCCAGCAGCTTGGTGGGGGGCGTCGGCTATGGCTACACCTTC. This sequence encodes CASSLVGGVGYGYTF. This chain uses TRBV5-6 with TRBJ1-2, with D maybe TRBD1 (6 bases). CDR1 is SGHDT, CDR2 YYEEEE, per germline. The CDR3 runs 15 residues. V lost 0 bases to trimming and J lost 4 bases, with 13 bases between them.

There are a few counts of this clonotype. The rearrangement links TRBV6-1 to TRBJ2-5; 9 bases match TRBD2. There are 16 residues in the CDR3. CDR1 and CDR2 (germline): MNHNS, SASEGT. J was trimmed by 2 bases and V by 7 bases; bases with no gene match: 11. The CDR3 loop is CASTQEAGGLQETQYF. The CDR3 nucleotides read TGTGCCAGCACCCAGGAGGCGGGGGGGCTGCAAGAGACCCAGTACTTC.

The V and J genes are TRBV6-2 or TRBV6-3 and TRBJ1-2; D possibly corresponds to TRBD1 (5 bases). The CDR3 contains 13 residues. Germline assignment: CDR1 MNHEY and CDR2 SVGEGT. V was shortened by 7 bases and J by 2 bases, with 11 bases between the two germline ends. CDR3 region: CASTRDRNYGYTF. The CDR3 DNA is TGTGCCAGCACGCGCGACAGAAACTATGGCTACACCTTC.

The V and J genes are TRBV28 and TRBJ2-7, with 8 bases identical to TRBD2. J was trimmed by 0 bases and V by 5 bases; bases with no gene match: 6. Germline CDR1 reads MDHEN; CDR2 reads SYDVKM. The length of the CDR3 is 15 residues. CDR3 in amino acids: CASSLSGASSYEQYF. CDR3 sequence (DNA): TGTGCCAGCAGTCTTAGCGGGGCGAGCTCCTACGAGCAGTACTTC.

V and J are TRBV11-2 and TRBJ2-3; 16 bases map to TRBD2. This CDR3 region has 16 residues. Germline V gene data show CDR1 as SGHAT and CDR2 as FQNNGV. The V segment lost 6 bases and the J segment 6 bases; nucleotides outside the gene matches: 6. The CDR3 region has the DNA TGTGCCAGCAGAGGGACTAGCGGGGGGGCCGCGGATACGCAGTATTTT. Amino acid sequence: CASRGTSGGAADTQYF.

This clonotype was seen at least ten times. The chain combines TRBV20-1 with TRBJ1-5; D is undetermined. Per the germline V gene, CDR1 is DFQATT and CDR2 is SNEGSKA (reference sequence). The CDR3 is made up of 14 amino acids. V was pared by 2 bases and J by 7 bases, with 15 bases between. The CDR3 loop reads CSARLGTARQPQHF. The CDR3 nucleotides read TGCAGTGCTAGATTAGGTACGGCCCGACAGCCCCAGCATTTT.

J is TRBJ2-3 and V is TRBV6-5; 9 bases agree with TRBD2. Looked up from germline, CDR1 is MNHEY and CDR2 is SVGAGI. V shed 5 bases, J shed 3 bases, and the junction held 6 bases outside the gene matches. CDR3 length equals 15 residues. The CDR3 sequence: CASSIPGLATDTQYF. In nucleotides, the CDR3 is TGTGCCAGCAGTATACCGGGACTAGCAACAGATACGCAGTATTTT.

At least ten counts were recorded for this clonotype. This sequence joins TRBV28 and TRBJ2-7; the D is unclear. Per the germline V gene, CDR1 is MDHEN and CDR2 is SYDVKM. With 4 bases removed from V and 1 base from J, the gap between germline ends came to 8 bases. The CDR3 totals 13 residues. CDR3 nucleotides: TGTGCCAGCAGTTCGCTCATATCCTACGAGCAGTACTTC. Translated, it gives CASSSLISYEQYF.

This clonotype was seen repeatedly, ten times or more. The CDR3 coding sequence is TGTGCCAGCCACCCGTCAAGGGGGCCGGAGACCCAGTACTTC. This gives the protein CASHPSRGPETQYF. The chain combines TRBV3-1 with TRBJ2-5; 7 bases are a match to TRBD1. Trimming removed 8 bases from V and 5 bases from J; junction bases left unmatched: 11. The CDR3 runs 14 residues. Germline V lookup: CDR1 LGHDT, CDR2 YNNKEL (reference sequence).

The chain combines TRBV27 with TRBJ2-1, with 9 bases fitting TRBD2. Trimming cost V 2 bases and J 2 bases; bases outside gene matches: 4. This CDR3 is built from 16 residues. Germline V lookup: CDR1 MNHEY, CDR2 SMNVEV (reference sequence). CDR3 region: CASSLVTSGTYNEQFF. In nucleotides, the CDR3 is TGTGCCAGCAGTTTAGTGACTAGCGGCACCTACAATGAGCAGTTCTTC.

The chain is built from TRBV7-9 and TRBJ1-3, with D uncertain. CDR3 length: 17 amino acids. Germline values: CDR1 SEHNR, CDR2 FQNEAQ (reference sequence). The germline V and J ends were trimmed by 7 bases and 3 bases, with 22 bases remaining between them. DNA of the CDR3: TGTGCCAGCACCAATTTCCGCGGGCCCGGTATTGGAAACACCATATATTTT. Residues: CASTNFRGPGIGNTIYF.

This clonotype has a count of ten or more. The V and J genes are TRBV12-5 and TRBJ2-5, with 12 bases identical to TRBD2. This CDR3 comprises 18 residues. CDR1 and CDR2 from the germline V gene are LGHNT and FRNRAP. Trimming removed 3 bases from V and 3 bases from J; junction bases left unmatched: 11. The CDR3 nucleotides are TGTGCTAGTGGTTTACGAAAAAGACTAGCGGGAGCTGAAGAGACCCAGTACTTC. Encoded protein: CASGLRKRLAGAEETQYF.

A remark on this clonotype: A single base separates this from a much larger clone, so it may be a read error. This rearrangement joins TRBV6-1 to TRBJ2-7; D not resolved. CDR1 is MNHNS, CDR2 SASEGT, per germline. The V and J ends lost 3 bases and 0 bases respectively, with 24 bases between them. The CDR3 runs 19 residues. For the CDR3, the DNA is TGTGCCAGCAGTGAGTCCGGTCGAGGAAACGTGAGGAGCTCCTACGAGCAGTACTTC. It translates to CASSESGRGNVRSSYEQYF.

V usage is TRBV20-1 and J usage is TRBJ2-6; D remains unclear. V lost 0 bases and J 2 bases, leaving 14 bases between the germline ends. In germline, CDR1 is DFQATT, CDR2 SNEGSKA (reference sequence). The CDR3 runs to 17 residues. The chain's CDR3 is CSARDIVPAAGANVLTF. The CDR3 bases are TGCAGTGCTAGAGATATCGTCCCGGCGGCTGGGGCCAACGTCCTGACTTTC.

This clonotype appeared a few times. The CDR3 DNA sequence: TGTGCCAGCCCCTTAGGCCCTGGGACTAGCGGAGAGAGGGTCACCGGGGAGCTGTTTTTT. Protein product: CASPLGPGTSGERVTGELFF. The chain recombines TRBV7-2 with TRBJ2-2; TRBD2 agrees at 11 bases. V lost 8 bases and J lost 4; bases outside the gene matches: 21. Germline V gene lookup returns CDR1 SGHTA and CDR2 FQGNSA. The CDR3 spans 20 residues.

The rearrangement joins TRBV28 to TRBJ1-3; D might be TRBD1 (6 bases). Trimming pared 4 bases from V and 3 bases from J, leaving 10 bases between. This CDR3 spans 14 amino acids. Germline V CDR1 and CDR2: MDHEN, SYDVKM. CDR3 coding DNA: TGTGCCAGCAGTTCTGGGGGCGGTGGAAACACCATATATTTT. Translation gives CASSSGGGGNTIYF. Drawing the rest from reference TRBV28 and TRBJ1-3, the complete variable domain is DVKVTQSSRYLVKRTGEKVFLECVQDMDHENMFWYRQDPGLGLRLIYFSYDVKMKEKGDIPEGYSVSREKKERFSLILESASTNQTSMYLCASSSGGGGNTIYFGEGSWLTVV.

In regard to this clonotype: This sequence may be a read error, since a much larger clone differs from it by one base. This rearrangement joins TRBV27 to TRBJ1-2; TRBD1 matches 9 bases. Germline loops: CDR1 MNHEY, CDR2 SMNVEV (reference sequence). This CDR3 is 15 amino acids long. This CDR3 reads CASSLTGTGTYGYNF. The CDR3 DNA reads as TGTGCCAGCAGCCTTACCGGGACAGGGACCTATGGCTACAACTTC.

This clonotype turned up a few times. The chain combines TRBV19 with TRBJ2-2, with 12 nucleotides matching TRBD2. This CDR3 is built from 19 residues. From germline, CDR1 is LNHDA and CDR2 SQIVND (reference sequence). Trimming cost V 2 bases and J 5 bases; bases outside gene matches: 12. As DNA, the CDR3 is TGTGCCAGTAGTATACCCCACCCGTCACTAGCGGGGGGAACCGGGGAGCTGTTTTTT. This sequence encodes CASSIPHPSLAGGTGELFF.

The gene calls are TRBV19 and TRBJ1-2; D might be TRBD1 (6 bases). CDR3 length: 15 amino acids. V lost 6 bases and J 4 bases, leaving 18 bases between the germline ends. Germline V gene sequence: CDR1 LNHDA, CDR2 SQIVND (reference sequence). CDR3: CASSTPRGDVYGYTF. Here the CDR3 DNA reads TGTGCCAGTAGCACCCCCAGGGGAGACGTCTATGGCTACACCTTC.

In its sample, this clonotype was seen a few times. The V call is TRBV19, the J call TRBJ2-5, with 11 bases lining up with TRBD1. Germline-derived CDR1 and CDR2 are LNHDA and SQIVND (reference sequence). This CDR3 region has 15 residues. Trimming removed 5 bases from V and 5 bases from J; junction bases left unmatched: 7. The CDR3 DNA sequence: TGTGCCAGTAGTGTGGACAGGGGGCGCGAGGAGACCCAGTACTTC. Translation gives CASSVDRGREETQYF.

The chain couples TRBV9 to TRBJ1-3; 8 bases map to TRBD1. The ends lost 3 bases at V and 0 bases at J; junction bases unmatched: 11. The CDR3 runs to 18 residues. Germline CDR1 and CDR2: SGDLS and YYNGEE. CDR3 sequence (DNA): TGTGCCAGCAGCGATGGACAGGGAGGGTTGAGCTCTGGAAACACCATATATTTT. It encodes CASSDGQGGLSSGNTIYF.

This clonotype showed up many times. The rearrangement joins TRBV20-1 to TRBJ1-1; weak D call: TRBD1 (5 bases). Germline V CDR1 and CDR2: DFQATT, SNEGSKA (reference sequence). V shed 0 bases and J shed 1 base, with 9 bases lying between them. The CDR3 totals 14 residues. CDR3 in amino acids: CSARDGGRNTEAFF. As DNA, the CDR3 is TGCAGTGCTAGAGATGGGGGACGGAACACTGAAGCTTTCTTT.

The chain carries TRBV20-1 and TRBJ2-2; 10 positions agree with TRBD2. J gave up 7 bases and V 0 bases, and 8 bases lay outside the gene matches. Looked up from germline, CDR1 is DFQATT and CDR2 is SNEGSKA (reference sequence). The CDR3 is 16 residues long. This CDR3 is CSARESGGAYGGELFF. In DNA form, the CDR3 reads TGCAGTGCTAGAGAAAGCGGGGGGGCCTATGGCGGGGAGCTGTTTTTT.

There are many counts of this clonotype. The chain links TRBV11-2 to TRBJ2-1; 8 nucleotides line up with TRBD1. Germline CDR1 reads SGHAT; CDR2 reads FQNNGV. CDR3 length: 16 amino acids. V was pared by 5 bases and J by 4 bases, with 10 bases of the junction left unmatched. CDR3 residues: CASSPTTGVSYNEQFF. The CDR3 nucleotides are TGTGCCAGCAGCCCGACGACAGGGGTATCGTACAATGAGCAGTTCTTC.

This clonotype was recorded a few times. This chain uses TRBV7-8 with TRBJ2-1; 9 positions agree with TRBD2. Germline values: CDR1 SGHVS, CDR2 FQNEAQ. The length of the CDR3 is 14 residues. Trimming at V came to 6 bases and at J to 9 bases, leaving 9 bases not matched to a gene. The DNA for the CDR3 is TGTGCCAGCAGTAAACCGGGACTAGCAACTGAGCAGTTCTTC. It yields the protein CASSKPGLATEQFF.

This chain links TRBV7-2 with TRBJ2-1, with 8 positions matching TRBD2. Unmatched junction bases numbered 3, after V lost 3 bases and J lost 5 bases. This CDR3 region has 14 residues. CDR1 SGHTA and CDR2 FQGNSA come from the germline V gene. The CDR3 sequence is CASSFTSGHNEQFF. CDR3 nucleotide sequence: TGTGCCAGCAGCTTCACTAGCGGACACAATGAGCAGTTCTTC.

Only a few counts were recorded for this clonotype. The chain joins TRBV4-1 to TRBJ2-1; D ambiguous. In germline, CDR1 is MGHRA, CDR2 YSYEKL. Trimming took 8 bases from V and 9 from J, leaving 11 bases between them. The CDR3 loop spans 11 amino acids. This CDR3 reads CASYGSGEQFF. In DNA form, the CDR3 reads TGCGCCAGCTACGGGTCAGGTGAGCAGTTCTTC.

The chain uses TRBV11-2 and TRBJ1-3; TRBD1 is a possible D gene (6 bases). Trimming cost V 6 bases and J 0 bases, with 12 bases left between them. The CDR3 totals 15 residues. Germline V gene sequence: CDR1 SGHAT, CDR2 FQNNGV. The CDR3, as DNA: TGTGCCAGCAGACGACAGGCCCTCTCTGGAAACACCATATATTTT. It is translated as CASRRQALSGNTIYF.